This TCR beta chain was documented in a study of blood T cells in healthy people across ages. Study observations and caveats: Donors of long life had a larger count of naive CD4+ cells and greater diversity than aged donors.

J lost 8 bases, V lost 3 bases, and 13 bases had no gene match. The germline gives CDR1 LGHNA, CDR2 YNFKEQ. The CDR3 runs to 16 residues. A note on this clonotype: What it binds is unknown.

Primers used in a second PCR of about 6 to 11 cycles were a sample-barcoded 5' primer and a J-beta primer mix. TCRdb redid the calling of the 5' RACE reads with MiXCR, one entry per CDR3 protein. The table records hundreds of thousands of distinct CDR3 sequences, around 43% of them present only once. This rearrangement joins TRBV4-2 to TRBJ1-2, with 9 bases that match TRBD1. This TCR came from a man in his 60s in good health. The sequencing input was blood. This CDR3 reads CASSQQAGTDRGGYTF. CDR3 DNA sequence: TGTGCCAGCAGCCAGCAAGCCGGCACGGACAGGGGAGGCTACACCTTC.